This passage covers 17 T cell receptor beta chains from one sample sequenced in a study of OX40 agonist ivuxolimab in advanced cancers. Library creation used the immunoSEQ multiplex PCR assay. TCRdb stores this immuneACCESS table with in-frame sequences only. Part of the clones is absent; in the studies checked, under half of the shortfall reflects unresolved V genes, and no reason is known for the rest. The sample contains about 70,000 clones, 90% to 95% of them found a single time. The top ten hold 6% to 8.5% of the sample. The sequencing here drew on CD4+ or CD8+ T cells sorted from blood, taken in a trial of the OX40 agonist ivuxolimab. The source of these receptors is an adult with an advanced solid tumor such as melanoma, head and neck, liver or kidney cancer.

V gene TRBV29-1 combines with J gene TRBJ1-1; 9 bases align to TRBD1. Germline loops: CDR1 SQVTM, CDR2 ANQGSEA. V shed 6 bases and J 4 bases; nucleotides not matched to a gene: 12. CDR3 length: 15 residues. The CDR3 DNA is TGCAGCGTCCCGATCCTTACAGGGGGCCTCACTGAAGCTTTCTTT. Amino acids: CSVPILTGGLTEAFF. The whole variable domain, filled in from reference TRBV29-1 and TRBJ1-1, reads SAVISQKPSRDICQRGTSLTIQCQVDSQVTMMFWYRQQPGQSLTLIATANQGSEATYESGFVIDKFPISRPNLTFSTLTVSNMSPEDSSIYLCSVPILTGGLTEAFFGQGTRLTVV.

The rearrangement links TRBV7-9 to TRBJ2-7, with D perhaps matching TRBD1 (6 bases). V shed 4 bases and J shed 3 bases, with 13 bases lying between them. The CDR3 extends over 14 amino acids. The germline gives CDR1 SEHNR, CDR2 FQNEAQ (reference sequence). CDR3 amino acids: CASSSWTDLYEQYF. The CDR3 DNA reads TGTGCCAGCAGCTCCTGGACAGACCTCTACGAGCAGTACTTC.

The rearrangement uses TRBV11-2 and TRBJ2-1; D unresolved. From germline, CDR1 is SGHAT and CDR2 FQNNGV. Trimming cost V 5 bases and J 2 bases, with 1 base left between them. This CDR3 has 11 amino acids. The CDR3 DNA reads as TGTGCCAGCAGCCCCTACAATGAGCAGTTCTTC. It translates to CASSPYNEQFF.

This clone has just a few counts. V is TRBV11-2 and J is TRBJ1-2, with D perhaps TRBD1 (5 bases). The CDR3 extends over 13 amino acids. Per germline, CDR1 SGHAT and CDR2 FQNNGV. CDR3 sequence (DNA): TGTGCTCTACGGGGCTGGCCTAACTATGGCTACACCTTC. It codes for CALRGWPNYGYTF. The full variable domain, completed using reference TRBV11-2 and TRBJ1-2, is EAGVAQSPRYKIIEKRQSVAFWCNPISGHATLYWYQQILGQGPKLLIQFQNNGVVDDSQLPKDRFSAERLKGVDSTLKIQPAKLEDSAVYLCALRGWPNYGYTFGSGTRLTVV.

This clone was seen just once. V and J are TRBV6-1 and TRBJ1-3; D may be TRBD1 (6 bases). V lost 4 bases to trimming and J lost 3 bases, with 16 bases between them. This CDR3 has 16 residues. The germline V gene encodes CDR1 MNHNS and CDR2 SASEGT. This chain's CDR3 is CASSASGEGHGNTIYF. In DNA, the CDR3 is TGTGCCAGCAGTGCCTCAGGGGAGGGGCATGGAAACACCATATATTTT.

CDR3 bases: TGTGCCATCAGGGACAGGGGGGAGGTCTACGAGCAGTACTTC. Its protein product is CAIRDRGEVYEQYF. The chain couples TRBV10-3 to TRBJ2-7, with TRBD1 identical over 10 bases. V lost 6 bases, J lost 3 bases, and 5 bases stayed unmatched. CDR1 ENHRY and CDR2 SYGVKD come from the germline V gene. This CDR3 is built from 14 residues.

V usage is TRBV5-4 and J usage is TRBJ1-1; 8 nucleotides agree with TRBD1. The J segment lost 1 base and the V segment lost 4 bases, leaving 3 bases of the junction unmatched. The CDR3 is 14 amino acids. Germline CDR1 reads SGHNT; CDR2 reads YYREEE (reference sequence). CDR3 sequence reads: CASSPDRENTEAFF. The CDR3 nucleotides read TGTGCCAGCAGCCCGGACAGGGAGAACACTGAAGCTTTCTTT.

The gene calls are TRBV30 and TRBJ1-4, with TRBD1 matching 7 bases. Unmatched junction bases numbered 1, after V lost 4 bases and J lost 5 bases. Germline values: CDR1 GTSNPN, CDR2 SVGIG (reference sequence). The CDR3 has 12 amino acids. The CDR3 region is CAWTGGNEKLFF. CDR3 bases: TGTGCCTGGACAGGGGGGAATGAAAAACTGTTTTTT. Complete variable domain (other parts from reference TRBV30 and TRBJ1-4): SQTIHQWPATLVQPVGSPLSLECTVEGTSNPNLYWYRQAAGRGLQLLFYSVGIGQISSEVPQNLSASRPQDRQFILSSKKLLLSDSGFYLCAWTGGNEKLFFGSGTQLSVL.

V is TRBV6-5 and J is TRBJ2-7; D is unresolved. CDR3 size: 14 residues. Between the trimmed V and J ends, which lost 2 bases and 6 bases, there was a span of 14 bases. Per the germline V gene, CDR1 is MNHEY and CDR2 is SVGAGI. CDR3 sequence reads: CASSYGPPVSEQYF. The CDR3 DNA reads TGTGCCAGCAGTTACGGGCCCCCAGTGAGCGAGCAGTACTTC.

The chain carries TRBV5-4 and TRBJ2-1; 8 bases agree with TRBD1. Germline assignment: CDR1 SGHNT and CDR2 YYREEE (reference sequence). The CDR3 has 16 residues. J lost 14 bases, V lost 4 bases, and 20 bases had no gene match. CDR3 bases: TGTGCCAGCAGCCGCTTGGGAAAAGTGACAGGGGACTCTGAGTTCTTC. It yields the protein CASSRLGKVTGDSEFF.

The chain uses TRBV27 and TRBJ1-6; D is ambiguous. Germline CDR1 and CDR2: MNHEY and SMNVEV (reference sequence). V shed 5 bases and J shed 7 bases, with 12 bases lying between them. This CDR3 spans 14 amino acids. CDR3 nucleotides: TGTGCCAGCAGTCCTATCTCTAGGAATTCACCCCTCCACTTT. The encoded protein is CASSPISRNSPLHF.

The rearrangement uses TRBV11-3 and TRBJ2-7; 7 bases agree with TRBD1. The CDR3 is 13 residues long. Germline CDR1 is SGHNT and CDR2 is YENEEA. The V gene end was trimmed by 1 base and the J gene end by 5 bases; junction bases not matched to a gene: 2. CDR3 region: CASSLGQGDEQYF. The CDR3 DNA reads as TGTGCCAGCAGCTTAGGACAGGGAGACGAGCAGTACTTC. The whole variable domain, remainder taken from reference TRBV11-3 and TRBJ2-7, is EAGVVQSPRYKIIEKKQPVAFWCNPISGHNTLYWYLQNLGQGPELLIRYENEEAVDDSQLPKDRFSAERLKGVDSTLKIQPAELGDSAVYLCASSLGQGDEQYFGPGTRLTVT.

The chain carries TRBV19 and TRBJ2-1; 13 bases line up with TRBD2. The germline V gene has CDR1 LNHDA and CDR2 SQIVND (reference sequence). Trimming removed 3 bases from V and 4 bases from J; junction bases left unmatched: 0. CDR3 size: 15 residues. DNA for the CDR3: TGTGCCAGTAGTATGACTAGCGGGGGGTACAATGAGCAGTTCTTC. This sequence encodes CASSMTSGGYNEQFF. Supplemented by reference TRBV19 and TRBJ2-1, the full variable domain reads DGGITQSPKYLFRKEGQNVTLSCEQNLNHDAMYWYRQDPGQGLRLIYYSQIVNDFQKGDIAEGYSVSREKKESFPLTVTSAQKNPTAFYLCASSMTSGGYNEQFFGPGTRLTVL.

The chain has TRBV5-1 and TRBJ1-1; the D gene is possibly TRBD1 (5 bases). The germline V gene has CDR1 SGHRS and CDR2 YFSETQ. This CDR3 spans 13 amino acids. With 2 bases removed from V and 4 bases from J, the gap between germline ends came to 9 bases. The CDR3 region has the DNA TGCGCCAGCAGCTTTGGGGGGACCACTGAAGCTTTCTTT. Residues: CASSFGGTTEAFF.

The chain recombines TRBV6-5 with TRBJ1-2; D unresolved. The CDR3 consists of 16 residues. The V gene's germline CDR1 is MNHEY and CDR2 SVGAGI. The ends were cut back, 0 bases at V and 7 bases at J, with 18 bases in the middle. The chain's CDR3 is CASSYSARPPPFGYTF. Here the CDR3 DNA reads TGTGCCAGCAGTTACTCAGCCAGGCCCCCTCCCTTTGGCTACACCTTC.

This chain uses TRBV9 with TRBJ2-7, with TRBD1 identical over 10 bases. V shed 3 bases and J 5 bases; nucleotides not matched to a gene: 11. The CDR3 has 16 residues. The germline CDR1 and CDR2 sequences are SGDLS and YYNGEE. The CDR3 region is CASSGGGDRGIDEQYF. For the CDR3, the DNA is TGTGCCAGCAGCGGGGGAGGGGACAGGGGTATCGACGAGCAGTACTTC. The full variable domain, completed using reference TRBV9 and TRBJ2-7, is DSGVTQTPKHLITATGQRVTLRCSPRSGDLSVYWYQQSLDQGLQFLIQYYNGEERAKGNILERFSAQQFPDLHSELNLSSLELGDSALYFCASSGGGDRGIDEQYFGPGTRLTVT.

This chain connects TRBV19 to TRBJ2-7; D is undetermined. Deletions cut 4 bases from V and 5 bases from J, with 9 bases between. Looked up from germline, CDR1 is LNHDA and CDR2 is SQIVND (reference sequence). The CDR3 is made up of 12 amino acids. This chain's CDR3 is CASSTLGDEQYF. The CDR3 DNA follows: TGTGCCAGTAGTACCCTTGGCGACGAGCAGTACTTC.